The present T cell receptor beta chain was sequenced within a study of blood T cell repertoires in COVID-19. Study-wide context: T cells, B-cell-depleted T cells, or PBMCs provided the cDNA or gDNA that served as material.

TCRdb keeps only in-frame clones here, not all; method: immunoSEQ multiplex PCR. Of 300,000 to 450,000 clones in the sample, 88% were seen once. Germline-derived CDR1 and CDR2 are SGHRS and YFSETQ. V trimming: 6 bases; J trimming: 7 bases; junction bases outside the gene matches: 6. This CDR3 is 13 amino acids long. Participants were aged 18 to 89 years from about two dozen US areas. Participants were placed into cohorts based on the clinical history they reported. Cohort 3 recovery required two negative PCRs, clearance, or symptom resolution. The clonotype originates from a woman aged 18-29 years who had recovered from COVID-19. This chain links TRBV5-1 with TRBJ2-7; TRBD2 matches 11 bases. Sequenced input: PBMCs or T cells enriched from blood (not recorded which). CDR3 sequence (DNA): TGCGCCAGCAAGTCACTAGCGGGAGTTGAGCAGTACTTC. Its protein is CASKSLAGVEQYF. Variable domain in full (rest from reference TRBV5-1 and TRBJ2-7): KAGVTQTPRYLIKTRGQQVTLSCSPISGHRSVSWYQQTPGQGLQFLFEYFSETQRNKGNFPGRFSGRQFSNSRSEMNVSTLELGDSALYLCASKSLAGVEQYFGPGTRLTVT.